The 9 T cell receptor beta chains below come from one sample, sequenced in a study of blood T cell repertoires in COVID-19. Data came from immunoSEQ multiplex PCR; TCRdb stores just in-frame clones and leaves some out. Of some 230,000 clones in the sample, about 80% were seen once. Source material: PBMCs or T cells enriched from blood (not recorded which). The source of these receptors is a woman aged 40-49 years with acute COVID-19.

This rearrangement joins TRBV6-5 to TRBJ1-5; D remains unclear. V dropped 6 bases and J dropped 4 bases, with 10 bases sitting between them. There are 13 residues in the CDR3. The germline V gene encodes CDR1 MNHEY and CDR2 SVGAGI. The CDR3 spells CASRSRVNQPQHF. In DNA, the CDR3 is TGTGCCAGCAGGTCGAGGGTAAATCAGCCCCAGCATTTT.

The chain employs TRBV27 and TRBJ1-4; D unresolved. Trimming shortened V by 2 bases and J by 7 bases, and 17 bases separated the two germline ends. Germline lookup yields CDR1 MNHEY and CDR2 SMNVEV (reference sequence). The CDR3 is made up of 16 amino acids. The CDR3 DNA sequence: TGTGCCAGCAGTTTAATAGCGAGATCGGGCGGTGAAAAACTGTTTTTT. Protein product: CASSLIARSGGEKLFF.

The chain couples TRBV24-1 to TRBJ2-2; possibly TRBD1 for D (6 bases). Germline loops: CDR1 KGHDR, CDR2 SFDVKD. This CDR3 is 14 amino acids long. Between the trimmed V and J ends, which lost 9 bases and 6 bases, there was a span of 16 bases. CDR3 DNA: TGTGCCACCTCCTCAACCACAGGGCCCGGGGAGCTGTTTTTT. Residues: CATSSTTGPGELFF.

The rearrangement uses TRBV5-1 and TRBJ2-7; D gene ambiguous. Germline V CDR1 and CDR2: SGHRS, YFSETQ. The CDR3 contains 12 residues. The V end lost 4 bases, the J end lost 0 bases, and 5 bases lay between the germline ends. The DNA of the CDR3 is TGCGCCAGCAGCCCTAGCTCCTACGAGCAGTACTTC. Its translation: CASSPSSYEQYF.

The chain carries TRBV7-2 and TRBJ2-3, with a possible D match to TRBD1 (6 bases). V was clipped by 6 bases and J by 6 bases, with 7 bases between them. There are 11 residues in the CDR3. Germline V gene data show CDR1 as SGHTA and CDR2 as FQGNSA. CDR3 sequence reads: CASRRGDTQYF. The CDR3 DNA sequence: TGTGCCAGCAGAAGGGGGGATACGCAGTATTTT.

The rearrangement joins TRBV19 to TRBJ2-1; perhaps TRBD1 as D (5 bases). CDR1 and CDR2 from the germline V gene are LNHDA and SQIVND (reference sequence). Trimming took 9 bases from V and 6 from J, leaving 15 bases between them. The CDR3 totals 13 residues. The CDR3 sequence: CASTDMSGNEQFF. CDR3 coding DNA: TGTGCCAGCACGGACATGTCTGGCAATGAGCAGTTCTTC. Variable domain in full (rest from reference TRBV19 and TRBJ2-1): DGGITQSPKYLFRKEGQNVTLSCEQNLNHDAMYWYRQDPGQGLRLIYYSQIVNDFQKGDIAEGYSVSREKKESFPLTVTSAQKNPTAFYLCASTDMSGNEQFFGPGTRLTVL.

The chain carries TRBV7-6 and TRBJ1-5, with 9 nucleotides matching TRBD1. V shed 1 base, J shed 4 bases, and the junction held 11 bases outside the gene matches. Germline CDR1 and CDR2: SGHVS and FNYEAQ. This CDR3 has 18 residues. Written as DNA, the CDR3 is TGTGCCAGCAGCTTAGGAGGGACAGGGTCTCGGGGGAATCAGCCCCAGCATTTT. Translating gives CASSLGGTGSRGNQPQHF.

The V and J genes are TRBV5-1 and TRBJ1-3; D is unclear. Trimming left V 1 base short and J 7 bases short, with 15 bases between. From germline, CDR1 is SGHRS and CDR2 YFSETQ. The CDR3 loop spans 15 amino acids. In DNA form, the CDR3 reads TGCGCCAGCAGCTTGAGGATTAGCCCACCGAACACCATATATTTT. It specifies CASSLRISPPNTIYF.

CDR3 region: CASSVAGTGSYEQYF. CDR3 in DNA: TGTGCCAGCAGCGTAGCGGGGACAGGGTCCTACGAGCAGTACTTC. The J gene is TRBJ2-7, the V gene TRBV9; TRBD1 aligns across 9 bases. V was clipped by 0 bases and J by 1 base; unmatched bases: 2. The CDR3 is 15 amino acids. From germline, CDR1 is SGDLS and CDR2 YYNGEE. Combining the CDR3 with reference TRBV9 and TRBJ2-7 gives the whole variable domain DSGVTQTPKHLITATGQRVTLRCSPRSGDLSVYWYQQSLDQGLQFLIQYYNGEERAKGNILERFSAQQFPDLHSELNLSSLELGDSALYFCASSVAGTGSYEQYFGPGTRLTVT.